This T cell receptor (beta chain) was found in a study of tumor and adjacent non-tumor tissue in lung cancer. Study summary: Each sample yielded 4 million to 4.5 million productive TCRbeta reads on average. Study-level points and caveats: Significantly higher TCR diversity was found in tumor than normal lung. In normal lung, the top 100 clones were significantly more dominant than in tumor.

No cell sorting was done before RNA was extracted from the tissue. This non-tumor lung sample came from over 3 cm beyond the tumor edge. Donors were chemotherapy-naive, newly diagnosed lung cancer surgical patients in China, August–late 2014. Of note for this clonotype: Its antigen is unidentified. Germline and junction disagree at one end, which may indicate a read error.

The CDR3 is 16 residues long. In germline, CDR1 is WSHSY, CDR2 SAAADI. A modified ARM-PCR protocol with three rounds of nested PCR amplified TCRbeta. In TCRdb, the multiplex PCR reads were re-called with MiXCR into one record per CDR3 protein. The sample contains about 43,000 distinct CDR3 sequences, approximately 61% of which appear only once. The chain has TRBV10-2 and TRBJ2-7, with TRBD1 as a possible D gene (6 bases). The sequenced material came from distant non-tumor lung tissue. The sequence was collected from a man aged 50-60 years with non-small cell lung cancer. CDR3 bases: TGCGCCAGCAGTGAGTCACCCGGACAGCCTACCTACGAACAGTACTTC. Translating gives CASSESPGQPTYEQYF.